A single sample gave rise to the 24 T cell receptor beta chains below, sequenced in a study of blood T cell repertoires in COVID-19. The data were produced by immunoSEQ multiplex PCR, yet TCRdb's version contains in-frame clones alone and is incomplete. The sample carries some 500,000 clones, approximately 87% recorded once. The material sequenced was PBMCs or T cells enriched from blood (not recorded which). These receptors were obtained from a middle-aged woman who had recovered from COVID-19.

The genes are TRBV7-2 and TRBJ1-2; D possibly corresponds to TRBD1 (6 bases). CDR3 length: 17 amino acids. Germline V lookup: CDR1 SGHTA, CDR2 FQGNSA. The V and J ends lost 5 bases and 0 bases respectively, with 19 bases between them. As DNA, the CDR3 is TGTGCCAGCAGCCCAGACCATGGACAGACGTCTAACTATGGCTACACCTTC. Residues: CASSPDHGQTSNYGYTF. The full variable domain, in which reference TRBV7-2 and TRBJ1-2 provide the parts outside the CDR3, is GAGVSQSPSNKVTEKGKDVELRCDPISGHTALYWYRQSLGQGLEFLIYFQGNSAPDKSGLPSDRFSAERTGGSVSTLTIQRTQQEDSAVYLCASSPDHGQTSNYGYTFGSGTRLTVV.

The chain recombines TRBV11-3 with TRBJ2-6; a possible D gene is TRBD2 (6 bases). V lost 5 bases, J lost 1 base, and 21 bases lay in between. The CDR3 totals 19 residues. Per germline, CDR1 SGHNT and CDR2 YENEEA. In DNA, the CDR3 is TGTGCCAGCAGCCCTCGGGGACCGCGGGGTAGTTCTGGGGCCAACGTCCTGACTTTC. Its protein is CASSPRGPRGSSGANVLTF.

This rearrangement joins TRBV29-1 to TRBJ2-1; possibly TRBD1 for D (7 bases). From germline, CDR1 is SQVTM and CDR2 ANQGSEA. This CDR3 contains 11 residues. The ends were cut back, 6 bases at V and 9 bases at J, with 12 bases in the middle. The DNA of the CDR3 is TGCAGCGTCCCAGGGGGGATTGAGCAGTTCTTC. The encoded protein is CSVPGGIEQFF.

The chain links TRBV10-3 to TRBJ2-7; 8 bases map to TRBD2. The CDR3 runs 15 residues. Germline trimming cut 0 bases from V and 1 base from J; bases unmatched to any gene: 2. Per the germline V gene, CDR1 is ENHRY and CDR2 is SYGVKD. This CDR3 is CAISESLAGSYEQYF. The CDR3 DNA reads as TGTGCCATCAGTGAGTCGTTAGCGGGGTCCTACGAGCAGTACTTC.

The CDR3 nucleotides are TGTGCCACCAGCAGTGGGCGACTAGCGGGAGTCGATGAGCAGTTCTTC. It yields the protein CATSSGRLAGVDEQFF. The chain employs TRBV15 and TRBJ2-1; 12 bases are a match to TRBD2. V was clipped by 3 bases and J by 8 bases; unmatched bases: 8. This CDR3 is built from 16 residues. CDR1 is LNHNV, CDR2 YYDKDF, per germline (reference sequence).

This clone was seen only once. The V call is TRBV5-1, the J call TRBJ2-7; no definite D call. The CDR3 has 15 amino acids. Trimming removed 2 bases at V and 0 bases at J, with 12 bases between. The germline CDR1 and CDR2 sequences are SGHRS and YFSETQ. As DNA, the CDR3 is TGCGCCAGCAGCTTTGGTAGAAAAAGCTCCTACGAGCAGTACTTC. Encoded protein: CASSFGRKSSYEQYF. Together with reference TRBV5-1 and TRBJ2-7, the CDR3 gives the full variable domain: KAGVTQTPRYLIKTRGQQVTLSCSPISGHRSVSWYQQTPGQGLQFLFEYFSETQRNKGNFPGRFSGRQFSNSRSEMNVSTLELGDSALYLCASSFGRKSSYEQYFGPGTRLTVT.

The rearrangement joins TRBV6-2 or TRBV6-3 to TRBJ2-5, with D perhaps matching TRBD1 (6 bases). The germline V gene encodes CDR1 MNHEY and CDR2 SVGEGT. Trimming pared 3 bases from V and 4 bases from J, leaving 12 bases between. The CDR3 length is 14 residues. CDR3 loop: CASSYAGAIETQYF. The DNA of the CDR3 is TGTGCCAGCAGTTATGCAGGGGCAATAGAGACCCAGTACTTC.

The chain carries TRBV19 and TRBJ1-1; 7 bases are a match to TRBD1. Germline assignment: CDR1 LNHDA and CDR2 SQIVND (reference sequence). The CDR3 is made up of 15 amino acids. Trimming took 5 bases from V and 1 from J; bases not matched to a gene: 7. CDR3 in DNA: TGTGCCAGTAGTGCCCGGGACAGACGGAACACTGAAGCTTTCTTT. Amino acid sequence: CASSARDRRNTEAFF.

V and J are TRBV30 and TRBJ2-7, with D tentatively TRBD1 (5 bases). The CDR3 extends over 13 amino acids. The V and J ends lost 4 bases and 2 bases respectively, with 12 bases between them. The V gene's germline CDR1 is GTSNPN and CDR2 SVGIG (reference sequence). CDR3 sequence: CAWNHRGTYEQYF. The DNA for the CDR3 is TGTGCCTGGAATCATAGGGGCACCTACGAGCAGTACTTC.

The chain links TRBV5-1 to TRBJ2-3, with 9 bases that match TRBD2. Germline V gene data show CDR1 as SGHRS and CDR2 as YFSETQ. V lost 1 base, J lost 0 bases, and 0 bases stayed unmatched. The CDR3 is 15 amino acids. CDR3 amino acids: CASSLTSGSTDTQYF. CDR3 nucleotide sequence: TGCGCCAGCAGCTTGACTAGCGGGAGCACAGATACGCAGTATTTT.

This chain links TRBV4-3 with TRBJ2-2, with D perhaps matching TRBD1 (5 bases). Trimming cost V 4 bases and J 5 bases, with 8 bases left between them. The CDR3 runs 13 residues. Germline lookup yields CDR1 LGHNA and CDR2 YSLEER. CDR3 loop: CASSLQGTGELFF. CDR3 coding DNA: TGCGCCAGCAGCCTCCAGGGTACCGGGGAGCTGTTTTTT.

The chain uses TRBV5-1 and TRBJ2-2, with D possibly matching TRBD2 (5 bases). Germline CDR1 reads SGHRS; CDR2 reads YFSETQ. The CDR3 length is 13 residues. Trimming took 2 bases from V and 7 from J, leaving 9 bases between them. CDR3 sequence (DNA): TGCGCCAGCAGCTTTCGGGGTGGCGGGGAGCTGTTTTTT. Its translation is CASSFRGGGELFF.

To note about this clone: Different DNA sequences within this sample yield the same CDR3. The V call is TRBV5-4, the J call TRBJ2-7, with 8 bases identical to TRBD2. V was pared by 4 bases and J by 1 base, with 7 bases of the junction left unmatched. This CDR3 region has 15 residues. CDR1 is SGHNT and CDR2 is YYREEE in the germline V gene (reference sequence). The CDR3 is CASSLGSGSSYEQYF. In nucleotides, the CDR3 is TGTGCCAGCAGCCTAGGGAGCGGGAGTTCCTACGAGCAGTACTTC.

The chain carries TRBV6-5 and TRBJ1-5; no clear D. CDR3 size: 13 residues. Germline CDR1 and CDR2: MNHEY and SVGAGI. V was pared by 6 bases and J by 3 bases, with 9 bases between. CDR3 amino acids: CASRTGNNQPQHF. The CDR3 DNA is TGTGCCAGCAGAACGGGTAACAATCAGCCCCAGCATTTT.

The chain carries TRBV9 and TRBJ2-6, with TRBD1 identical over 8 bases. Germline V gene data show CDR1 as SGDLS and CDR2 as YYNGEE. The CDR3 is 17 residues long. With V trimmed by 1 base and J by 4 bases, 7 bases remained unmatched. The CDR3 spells CASSVPRQGSGANVLTF. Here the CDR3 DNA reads TGTGCCAGCAGCGTACCCCGACAGGGGTCCGGGGCCAACGTCCTGACTTTC.

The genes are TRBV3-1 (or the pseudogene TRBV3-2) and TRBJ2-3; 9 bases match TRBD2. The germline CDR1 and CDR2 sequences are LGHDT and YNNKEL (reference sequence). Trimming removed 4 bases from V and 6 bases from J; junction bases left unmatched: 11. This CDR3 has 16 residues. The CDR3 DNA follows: TGTGCCAGCAGCCCACCACCGGCGGGAGGGCGCGATACGCAGTATTTT. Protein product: CASSPPPAGGRDTQYF.

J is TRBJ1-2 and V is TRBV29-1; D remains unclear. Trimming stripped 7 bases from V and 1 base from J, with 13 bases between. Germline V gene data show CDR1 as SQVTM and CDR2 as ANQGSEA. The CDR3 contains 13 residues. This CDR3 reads CSALHAVNYGYTF. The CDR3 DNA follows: TGCAGCGCTCTCCACGCAGTTAACTATGGCTACACCTTC.

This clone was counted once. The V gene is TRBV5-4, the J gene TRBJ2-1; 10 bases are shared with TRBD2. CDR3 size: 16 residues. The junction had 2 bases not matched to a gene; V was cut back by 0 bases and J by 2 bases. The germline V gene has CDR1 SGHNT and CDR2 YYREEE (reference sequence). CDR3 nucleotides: TGTGCCAGCAGCTTGGTAGCGGGAGGTGCCTACAATGAGCAGTTCTTC. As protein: CASSLVAGGAYNEQFF.

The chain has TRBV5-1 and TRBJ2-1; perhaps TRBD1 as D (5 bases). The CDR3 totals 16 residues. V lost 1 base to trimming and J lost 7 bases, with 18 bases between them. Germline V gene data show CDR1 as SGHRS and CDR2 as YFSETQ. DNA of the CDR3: TGCGCCAGCAGCTTGCAGGTCGCAGGGTCCGGGAATGAGCAGTTCTTC. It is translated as CASSLQVAGSGNEQFF.

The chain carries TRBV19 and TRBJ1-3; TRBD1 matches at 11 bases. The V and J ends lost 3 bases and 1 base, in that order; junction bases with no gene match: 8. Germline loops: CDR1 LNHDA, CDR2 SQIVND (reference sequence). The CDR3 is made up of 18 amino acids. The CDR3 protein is CASSMMGTGGLSGNTIYF. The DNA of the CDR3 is TGTGCCAGTAGTATGATGGGGACAGGGGGGCTTTCTGGAAACACCATATATTTT.

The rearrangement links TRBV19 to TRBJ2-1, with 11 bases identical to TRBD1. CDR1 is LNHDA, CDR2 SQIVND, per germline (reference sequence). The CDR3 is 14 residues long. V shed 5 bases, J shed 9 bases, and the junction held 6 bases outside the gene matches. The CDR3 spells CASSARDRGTEQFF. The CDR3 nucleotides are TGTGCCAGTAGTGCCCGGGACAGGGGGACTGAGCAGTTCTTC.

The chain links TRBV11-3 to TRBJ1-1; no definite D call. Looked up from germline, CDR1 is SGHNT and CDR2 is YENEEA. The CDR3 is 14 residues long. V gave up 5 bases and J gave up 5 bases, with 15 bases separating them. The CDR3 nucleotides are TGTGCCAGCAGCCCCGGAGGAGGGTCAACTGAAGCTTTCTTT. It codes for CASSPGGGSTEAFF.

CDR3 sequence (DNA): TGTGCCAGCTCACCATACACATATGGCTACACCTTC. Protein: CASSPYTYGYTF. V is TRBV18 and J is TRBJ1-2; D unclear. This CDR3 contains 12 residues. Germline V gene sequence: CDR1 KGHSH, CDR2 LQKENI. The V end lost 2 bases, the J end lost 5 bases, and 6 bases lay between the germline ends. The full variable domain, with the rest looked up from reference TRBV18 and TRBJ1-2, is NAGVMQNPRHLVRRRGQEARLRCSPMKGHSHVYWYRQLPEEGLKFMVYLQKENIIDESGMPKERFSAEFPKEGPSILRIQQVVRGDSAAYFCASSPYTYGYTFGSGTRLTVV.

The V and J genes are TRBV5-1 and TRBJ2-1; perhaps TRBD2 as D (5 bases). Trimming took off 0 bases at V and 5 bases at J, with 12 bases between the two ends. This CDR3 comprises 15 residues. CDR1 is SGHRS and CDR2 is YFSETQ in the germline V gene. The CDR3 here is CASSLAGQTNNEQFF. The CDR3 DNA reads TGCGCCAGCAGCTTGGCTGGCCAGACTAACAATGAGCAGTTCTTC. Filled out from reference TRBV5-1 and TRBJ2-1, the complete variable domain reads KAGVTQTPRYLIKTRGQQVTLSCSPISGHRSVSWYQQTPGQGLQFLFEYFSETQRNKGNFPGRFSGRQFSNSRSEMNVSTLELGDSALYLCASSLAGQTNNEQFFGPGTRLTVL.